The clone carrying this TCR beta chain has a count of ten or more. Its antigen is unknown. CDR3 length equals 12 residues. Trimming pared 3 bases from V and 10 bases from J, leaving 10 bases between. Germline-derived CDR1 and CDR2 are ENHRY and SYGVKD. The record originates from a study of CD8 T cells in ankylosing spondylitis. Study-wide results and caveats: A number of the motif variants had already been described in reactive arthritis synovial fluid and blood. Within ankylosing spondylitis blood, a TCR beta motif made up of roughly eight highly homologous variants appeared to be characteristic.

Quantitative 5'-RACE with molecular barcodes produced the TCR beta libraries. From the 5' RACE reads, TCRdb called clonotypes with MiXCR, one entry per CDR3 protein. The top ten hold about 3.8% of the sample, which has around 150,000 distinct CDR3 sequences, approximately 10% seen once. The sequence was obtained from a female donor with ankylosing spondylitis or in good health (not recorded which). The chain links TRBV10-3 to TRBJ2-4; D possibly corresponds to TRBD2 (6 bases). Sequenced material: blood, either unsorted or a sorted T cell fraction (not recorded which). The CDR3 coding sequence is TGTGCCATCAGTGACCGACTAGAGATTCAGTACTTC. This gives the protein CAISDRLEIQYF.